This section outlines one T cell receptor beta chain sequence together with its context. TCRdb reprocessed the 5' RACE reads with MiXCR, giving one entry per CDR3 protein. The sample contains over 70,000 distinct CDR3 sequences, more than 15% of which appear only once. The data derive from a study of human T cells and chemical hapten exposure. Whole-study context: Per-sample variation in TCR yield stemmed mainly from small pooled library volume differences.

V lost 7 bases and J lost 7, with 8 bases in between. The germline CDR1 and CDR2 sequences are MNHNY and SVGAGI (reference sequence). The CDR3 extends over 12 amino acids. Total RNA was extracted from unfractionated whole blood. This receptor was identified in a female donor in good health. The chain joins TRBV6-6 to TRBJ1-6, with no clear D. The CDR3 bases are TGTGCCAGCACCACGATGAATTCACCCCTCCACTTT. Its protein is CASTTMNSPLHF.